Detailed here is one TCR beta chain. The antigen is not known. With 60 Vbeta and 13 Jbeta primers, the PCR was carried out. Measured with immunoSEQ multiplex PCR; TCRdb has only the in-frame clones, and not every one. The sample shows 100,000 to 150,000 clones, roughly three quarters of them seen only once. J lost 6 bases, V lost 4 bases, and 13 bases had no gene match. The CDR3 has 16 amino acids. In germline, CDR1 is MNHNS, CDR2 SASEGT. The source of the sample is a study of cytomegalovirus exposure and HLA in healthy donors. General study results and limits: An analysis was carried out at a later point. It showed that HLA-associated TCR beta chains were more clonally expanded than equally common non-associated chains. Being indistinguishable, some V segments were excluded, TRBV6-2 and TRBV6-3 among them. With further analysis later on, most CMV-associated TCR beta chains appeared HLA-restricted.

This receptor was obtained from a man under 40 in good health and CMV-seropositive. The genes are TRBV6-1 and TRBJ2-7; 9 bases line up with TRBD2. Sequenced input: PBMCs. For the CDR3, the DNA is TGTGCCAGCAGTGCCAGCCGGGTAGCGGGAGTCTCCGAGCAGTACTTC. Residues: CASSASRVAGVSEQYF.